Presented here are 27 T cell receptor beta chains from one specimen sequenced in a study of T-cell reconstitution after alpha-beta-depleted transplantation in children. Construction of the TCRbeta library involved unique molecular identifiers. TCRdb independently ran MiXCR on the PCR reads; one entry per CDR3 protein. The top ten hold 35% to 40% of the sample, which has around 580,000 distinct CDR3 sequences, 27% seen once. The source was PBMCs, collected before TCRalphabeta/CD19-depleted stem cell transplant. These receptors were obtained from a boy less than two years old with Wiskott-Aldrich syndrome, due to receive a stem cell transplant.

This clonotype was seen more than once but under ten times. The V gene is TRBV4-1, the J gene TRBJ2-7; 7 nucleotides line up with TRBD1. J was trimmed by 2 bases and V by 4 bases; bases with no gene match: 5. Per the germline V gene, CDR1 is MGHRA and CDR2 is YSYEKL. The CDR3 consists of 14 residues. DNA for the CDR3: TGCGCCAGCAGCCCAAACAGGGGAACCTACGAGCAGTACTTC. Translating it yields CASSPNRGTYEQYF.

This clonotype has a handful of counts. The gene calls are TRBV29-1 and TRBJ2-1; 7 bases match TRBD2. V gave up 7 bases and J gave up 9 bases; unmatched junction bases: 15. CDR3 length equals 14 residues. Germline lookup yields CDR1 SQVTM and CDR2 ANQGSEA. The CDR3: CSGGLRMGGIEQFF. CDR3 nucleotide sequence: TGCAGCGGCGGATTAAGGATGGGGGGGATTGAGCAGTTCTTC.

The chain employs TRBV6-2 or TRBV6-3 and TRBJ2-5; D is uncertain. This CDR3 contains 15 residues. Trimming took off 5 bases at V and 5 bases at J, with 18 bases between the two ends. Germline loops: CDR1 MNHEY, CDR2 SVGEGT. The CDR3, as DNA: TGTGCCAGCAGTCGTCCCCCCGGGCAGCTCGAGACCCAGTACTTC. The encoded protein is CASSRPPGQLETQYF.

In its sample, this clonotype was seen a few times. The rearrangement uses TRBV4-1 and TRBJ2-2, with 8 bases matching TRBD2. Per germline, CDR1 MGHRA and CDR2 YSYEKL. The V gene end was trimmed by 0 bases and the J gene end by 7 bases; junction bases not matched to a gene: 7. The CDR3 has 16 residues. The CDR3 here is CASSQDPAGVGGELFF. The CDR3, as DNA: TGCGCCAGCAGCCAAGATCCAGCGGGAGTGGGCGGGGAGCTGTTTTTT.

This clonotype has more than one count but fewer than ten. The rearrangement joins TRBV11-2 to TRBJ2-1; TRBD2 agrees at 9 bases. The CDR3 extends over 16 amino acids. Trimming removed 4 bases from V and 2 bases from J; junction bases left unmatched: 6. CDR1 is SGHAT and CDR2 is FQNNGV in the germline V gene. The DNA of the CDR3 is TGTGCCAGCAGCTCGCAGCGGGAGGTCCCCTACAATGAGCAGTTCTTC. Translation: CASSSQREVPYNEQFF.

The chain carries TRBV5-1 and TRBJ2-1; no clear D gene. CDR3 size: 14 residues. V lost 2 bases and J lost 0, with 6 bases in between. Germline CDR1 is SGHRS and CDR2 is YFSETQ. In nucleotides, the CDR3 is TGCGCCAGCAGCTTTCATTACTCCTACAATGAGCAGTTCTTC. This encodes CASSFHYSYNEQFF.

The CDR3 nucleotides are TGTGCCAGCAGTTTCACGGGCGGCCCCTGGGGTGAGCAGTTCTTC. Translation gives CASSFTGGPWGEQFF. V is TRBV12-3 or TRBV12-4 and J is TRBJ2-1; D is undetermined. V shed 3 bases and J shed 9 bases, with 18 bases lying between them. This CDR3 contains 15 residues.

The rearrangement links TRBV29-1 to TRBJ2-1, with D perhaps TRBD2 (5 bases). This CDR3 spans 14 amino acids. From germline, CDR1 is SQVTM and CDR2 ANQGSEA. V shed 2 bases and J shed 0 bases, with 8 bases lying between them. The chain's CDR3 is CSVEPSLSYNEQFF. The CDR3 bases are TGCAGCGTTGAACCTAGCCTCTCCTACAATGAGCAGTTCTTC.

Only a few counts were recorded for this clonotype. This chain connects TRBV5-1 to TRBJ2-5; D gene ambiguous. The CDR3 contains 14 residues. The germline gives CDR1 SGHRS, CDR2 YFSETQ. V dropped 1 base and J dropped 1 base, with 8 bases sitting between them. The CDR3 bases are TGCGCCAGCAGCTTGTCGACGGGCCAAGAGACCCAGTACTTC. Its protein is CASSLSTGQETQYF.

The chain links TRBV27 to TRBJ2-3, with 11 nucleotides matching TRBD2. The trim removed 1 base at V and 7 bases at J, leaving 4 bases unmatched. This CDR3 has 15 amino acids. Germline-derived CDR1 and CDR2 are MNHEY and SMNVEV (reference sequence). CDR3 region: CASSLWTSGPHTQYF. CDR3 in DNA: TGTGCCAGCAGTTTATGGACTAGCGGGCCTCATACGCAGTATTTT.

As to this clonotype: One end of the junction does not line up with germline, which may come from a read error. The CDR3 DNA is TGTGCCAGCAGTCAAGCGGGAGTCTCGGGGGAGCAGTACTTC. Translated, it gives CASSQAGVSGEQYF. The chain couples TRBV6-1 to TRBJ2-7; 8 bases match TRBD2. Germline loops: CDR1 MNHNS, CDR2 SASEGT. The CDR3 extends over 14 amino acids.

This chain links TRBV15 with TRBJ2-1; tentatively, D is TRBD2 (6 bases). The CDR3 consists of 17 residues. Trimming removed 0 bases from V and 7 bases from J, with 19 bases in between. Germline values: CDR1 LNHNV, CDR2 YYDKDF (reference sequence). CDR3 residues: CATSREFGLGGFNEQFF. The CDR3 bases are TGTGCCACCAGCAGAGAATTTGGGCTAGGAGGGTTTAATGAGCAGTTCTTC.

This chain connects TRBV20-1 to TRBJ2-3; TRBD2 is a possible D gene (6 bases). V lost 3 bases and J lost 5, with 15 bases in between. Germline values: CDR1 DFQATT, CDR2 SNEGSKA (reference sequence). This CDR3 is 14 amino acids long. This chain's CDR3 is CSARGTGSGDTQYF. DNA of the CDR3: TGCAGTGCTAGGGGGACCGGGAGCGGAGATACGCAGTATTTT.

The genes are TRBV18 and TRBJ2-7, with D hard to call. Germline-derived CDR1 and CDR2 are KGHSH and LQKENI. The CDR3 covers 14 residues. The V end lost 1 base, the J end lost 3 bases, and 10 bases lay between the germline ends. CDR3 nucleotide sequence: TGTGCCAGCTCACCACGAAGGGCGGACTACGAGCAGTACTTC. Its protein product is CASSPRRADYEQYF.

The table lists this clonotype with a few counts. V usage is TRBV2 and J usage is TRBJ1-1; tentative D call: TRBD1 (5 bases). The CDR3 has 13 residues. The ends were cut back, 8 bases at V and 4 bases at J, with 14 bases in the middle. Germline values: CDR1 SNHLY, CDR2 FYNNEI. The CDR3 DNA reads TGTGCCAGCGGCCAGGGATTGGCCACTGAAGCTTTCTTT. Its translation: CASGQGLATEAFF.

V and J are TRBV29-1 and TRBJ2-7; D tentatively reads TRBD1 or TRBD2 (5 bases each). The CDR3 length is 12 residues. The germline V gene encodes CDR1 SQVTM and CDR2 ANQGSEA. V lost 7 bases and J 2 bases, leaving 12 bases between the germline ends. CDR3 nucleotide sequence: TGCAGCGGGGGCCCCGGGGCCTACGAGCAGTACTTC. Translation gives CSGGPGAYEQYF.

The chain uses TRBV27 and TRBJ2-5, with TRBD2 matching over 9 bases. This CDR3 contains 16 residues. V lost 5 bases, J lost 0 bases, and 7 bases stayed unmatched. CDR1 is MNHEY and CDR2 is SMNVEV in the germline V gene (reference sequence). The CDR3: CASSPPSGRYQETQYF. The CDR3 DNA reads as TGTGCCAGCAGTCCCCCAAGCGGGAGGTACCAAGAGACCCAGTACTTC.

This clonotype was counted once. The CDR3 nucleotides are TGCGCCAGCAGCCAAGAGGTCCGGGCAAGCTATGGCTACACCTTC. Translating it yields CASSQEVRASYGYTF. The gene calls are TRBV4-1 and TRBJ1-2; D is ambiguous. V gave up 0 bases and J gave up 4 bases, with 12 bases separating them. This CDR3 comprises 15 residues. The germline V gene encodes CDR1 MGHRA and CDR2 YSYEKL.

This sequence joins TRBV24-1 and TRBJ2-1; D is uncertain. The CDR3 contains 17 residues. Germline loops: CDR1 KGHDR, CDR2 SFDVKD. Trimming took 5 bases from V and 0 from J, leaving 16 bases between them. CDR3: CATSASGAVSSYNEQFF. Here the CDR3 DNA reads TGTGCCACCAGTGCTTCTGGCGCAGTCAGCTCCTACAATGAGCAGTTCTTC.

The chain joins TRBV5-1 to TRBJ2-1; tentatively, D is TRBD1 or TRBD2 (5 bases each). The V gene's germline CDR1 is SGHRS and CDR2 YFSETQ. The ends were cut back, 3 bases at V and 6 bases at J, with 13 bases in the middle. This CDR3 has 14 amino acids. The CDR3 sequence is CASSSRLGGNEQFF. As DNA, the CDR3 is TGCGCCAGCAGCTCCCGGCTTGGGGGCAATGAGCAGTTCTTC.

This clonotype appeared a few times. V usage is TRBV30 and J usage is TRBJ2-7, with unresolved D. The CDR3 loop spans 12 amino acids. V was trimmed by 2 bases and J by 6 bases, leaving 11 bases between them. From germline, CDR1 is GTSNPN and CDR2 SVGIG (reference sequence). CDR3 in DNA: TGTGCCTGGAGTAGGGCCCCTAGCGAGCAGTACTTC. As protein: CAWSRAPSEQYF.

This clonotype was counted between two and nine times. This chain uses TRBV5-1 with TRBJ2-7, with TRBD1 matching over 8 bases. CDR3 size: 13 residues. The germline gives CDR1 SGHRS, CDR2 YFSETQ. The ends lost 3 bases at V and 4 bases at J; junction bases unmatched: 3. CDR3 DNA: TGCGCCAGCAGCTCTGACAGGGGTTACGAGCAGTACTTC. Its translation is CASSSDRGYEQYF.

This chain connects TRBV5-1 to TRBJ2-2; D tentatively reads TRBD1 or TRBD2 (6 bases each). This CDR3 is 15 amino acids long. Looked up from germline, CDR1 is SGHRS and CDR2 is YFSETQ. Trimming left V 4 bases short and J 2 bases short, with 12 bases between. CDR3 bases: TGCGCCAGCAGCCCCGGAGGGGGTAACACCGGGGAGCTGTTTTTT. This gives the protein CASSPGGGNTGELFF.

The rearrangement uses TRBV6-1 and TRBJ2-1; D is perhaps TRBD2 (6 bases). The CDR3 is 13 amino acids. The germline gives CDR1 MNHNS, CDR2 SASEGT. V was shortened by 6 bases and J by 9 bases, with 15 bases between the two germline ends. For the CDR3, the DNA is TGTGCCAGCAGACCCACCGGGAGAAGTGAGCAGTTCTTC. Translated, it gives CASRPTGRSEQFF.

The chain combines TRBV7-9 with TRBJ2-1, with 10 positions matching TRBD2. Germline V gene sequence: CDR1 SEHNR, CDR2 FQNEAQ (reference sequence). J lost 3 bases, V lost 4 bases, and 9 bases had no gene match. The CDR3 consists of 17 residues. In nucleotides, the CDR3 is TGTGCCAGCAGCTCCCAGAGGACTAGCGGATTCTACAATGAGCAGTTCTTC. It yields the protein CASSSQRTSGFYNEQFF.

The chain has TRBV5-6 and TRBJ2-3, with TRBD2 matching over 10 bases. The CDR3 loop spans 17 amino acids. Germline V gene data show CDR1 as SGHDT and CDR2 as YYEEEE. With 3 bases clipped from V and 0 bases from J, the junction kept 7 bases outside the gene matches. This CDR3 reads CASSCRGTSVSTDTQYF. As DNA, the CDR3 is TGTGCCAGCAGCTGCCGAGGGACTAGCGTCAGCACAGATACGCAGTATTTT.

The chain links TRBV12-3 or TRBV12-4 to TRBJ2-1; a weak D match, TRBD1 (6 bases). CDR3 length: 12 residues. The V and J ends lost 4 bases and 8 bases respectively, with 9 bases between them. CDR3 loop: CASSSQGHEQFF. The CDR3 region has the DNA TGTGCCAGCAGTTCCCAGGGGCATGAGCAGTTCTTC.